Listed below are T cell receptor beta chains from one sample, sequenced in a study of cytomegalovirus exposure and HLA in healthy donors. Sequenced by immunoSEQ multiplex PCR; TCRdb stores in-frame clones only, minus some. Here the sample spans around 200,000 clones, 80% being singletons. Input material: PBMCs. The receptors originated from a boy between 5 and 17 years old in good health and CMV-seronegative. Each CDR3 is given without its conserved first and last residue. Each record gives: V gene, CDR3 length, J gene, clone size, CDR3 protein. Size is stated for part of the rows, as once, few or many counts, or as a class when the clone is expanded.

>TRBV5-1|12|TRBJ2-5|-
ASSLDDRTETQY
>TRBV25-1|13|TRBJ1-6|once
ASSVPGFRVSPLH
>TRBV6-6|12|TRBJ2-1|-
ASNSRDSNNEQF
>TRBV2|12|TRBJ2-7|-
ASSETRGEHEQY
>TRBV5-1|11|TRBJ1-2|-
ASSEGQGVGYT
>TRBV14|11|TRBJ1-6|-
ASSQGGHLPPE
>TRBV30|12|TRBJ2-7|-
AWRVGGPSPEQY
>TRBV7-9|9|TRBJ2-5|-
ASSSSETQY
>TRBV5-1|14|TRBJ2-7|-
ASSLRAAGVNYEQY
>TRBV14|13|TRBJ2-7|few
ASSQDKRVLYEQY
>TRBV6-5|13|TRBJ1-4|-
ASSYTGSHNEKLF
>TRBV5-1|11|TRBJ1-2|once
ASRQTVNYGYT
>TRBV7-2|14|TRBJ2-1|-
ASNHGVSGGRNEQF
>TRBV6-1|12|TRBJ1-4|-
ASSADRGREKLF
>TRBV4-1|13|TRBJ1-1|once
ASSQDIRGFTEAF
>TRBV6-5|14|TRBJ2-3|once
ASSYGGSLYTDTQY
>TRBV21-1|20|TRBJ2-5|-
ASSKGEFEVRLAEKKGETQY
>TRBV4-1|15|TRBJ2-7|-
ASSQNQGVDLPYEQY
>TRBV7-2|11|TRBJ1-1|-
ASSRTGTPEAF
>TRBV7-9|11|TRBJ2-1|once
ASSVTGTGEQF
>TRBV7-8|13|-|-
ASSGRRLARNEQY
>TRBV20-1|9|TRBJ1-1|few
SATGGGEAF
>TRBV25-1|13|TRBJ1-1|-
ASSESGSRNTEAF
>TRBV29-1|11|TRBJ1-5|-
SVGGGSNQPQH
>TRBV5-6|12|TRBJ1-2|-
ASSLAGIGYGYT
>TRBV7-2|14|TRBJ1-5|-
ASSLALGGSNQPQH
>TRBV27|13|TRBJ2-7|once
ASSFGTSGEYEQY
>TRBV6-5|11|TRBJ1-5|-
ASSGQGRQPQH
>TRBV6-1|11|TRBJ1-1|-
ASSFTRNTEAF
>TRBV6-1|13|TRBJ1-5|-
ASSDPGYSNQPQH
>TRBV10-3|12|TRBJ2-3|-
AIRTLAGGDTQY
>TRBV28|11|TRBJ1-1|-
ASIMDSNTEAF
>TRBV2|12|TRBJ1-3|few
ASSEASSGNTIY
>TRBV30|12|TRBJ2-3|-
ARSRDSGTDTQY
>TRBV19|12|TRBJ2-7|few
ATSRGGSSYEQY
>TRBV29-1|11|TRBJ2-5|-
SVEMRFTETQY
>TRBV4-1|11|TRBJ1-4|-
ASSQADSEKLF
>TRBV4-3|13|TRBJ2-7|-
ASSQGTKSSYEQY
>TRBV4-1|13|TRBJ1-2|-
ASSQPGTSRRGYT
>TRBV4-3|16|TRBJ2-6|medium-sized
ASSQAGQGRSGANVLT
>TRBV13|13|TRBJ1-4|-
ASSLGDRGNEKLF
>TRBV30|12|TRBJ2-7|few
AWSGTGAPPEQY
>TRBV4-1|14|TRBJ2-1|-
ASSPLGLQGYNEQF
>TRBV19|14|TRBJ1-5|-
ASNVRGSISNQPQH
>TRBV28|12|TRBJ1-1|-
ASSQGPRNTEAF
>TRBV15|13|TRBJ1-3|-
ATSRDTQSGNTIY
>TRBV7-2|11|TRBJ2-1|-
ASSTLAGDEQF
>TRBV6-5|13|TRBJ2-2|-
ASSYSAGGKRELF
>TRBV6-1|11|TRBJ1-1|few
ASSRVGEGEAF
>TRBV19|14|TRBJ2-2|-
ASSRIGTGSTGELF
>TRBV6-1|14|TRBJ2-5|few
ASSEAQGQGQETQY
>TRBV18|11|TRBJ1-4|-
ASSRGDNEKLF
>TRBV30|13|TRBJ2-1|-
AWSRGLANFYEQF
>TRBV29-1|14|TRBJ2-2|-
SVDLGTGGPTGELF